Below are 22 T cell receptor beta chains sequenced from a single sample in a study of CD8+ T cells in alopecia areata. Reverse transcribed after extraction, RNA yielded cDNA as the sequencing template. This table comes from immunoSEQ multiplex PCR, and its TCRdb copy is limited to in-frame clones, with some not included. In the table there are about 220,000 clones, about 50% of which are singletons. Sample treatment: oral pan-JAK inhibitor, 5-10 mg twice daily. Here the sequenced sample was CD4+ T cells sorted from blood, taken at week 4, from a patient treated with tofacitinib. The receptors originated from a human donor with alopecia areata.

This CDR3 reads CASVKGDRETQYF. DNA for the CDR3: TGTGCCAGCGTAAAGGGGGATAGAGAGACCCAGTACTTC. V usage is TRBV2 and J usage is TRBJ2-5; weak D call: TRBD1 (6 bases). V lost 8 bases and J 4 bases, leaving 14 bases between the germline ends. CDR3 length: 13 residues. CDR1 and CDR2 (germline): SNHLY, FYNNEI. The entire variable domain, with the rest obtained from reference TRBV2 and TRBJ2-5, is as follows: EPEVTQTPSHQVTQMGQEVILRCVPISNHLYFYWYRQILGQKVEFLVSFYNNEISEKSEIFDDQFSVERPDGSNFTLKIRSTKLEDSAMYFCASVKGDRETQYFGPGTRLLVL.

This chain connects TRBV27 to TRBJ2-3, with 7 bases fitting TRBD1. The CDR3 has 17 residues. J was trimmed by 0 bases and V by 5 bases; bases with no gene match: 11. Germline lookup yields CDR1 MNHEY and CDR2 SMNVEV (reference sequence). The CDR3 is CASSTTPRGLSTDTQYF. The DNA of the CDR3 is TGTGCCAGCAGTACGACCCCAAGGGGGCTGAGCACAGATACGCAGTATTTT.

The gene calls are TRBV5-6 and TRBJ1-5; no definite D call. This CDR3 comprises 12 residues. Per germline, CDR1 SGHDT and CDR2 YYEEEE. V was clipped by 2 bases and J by 1 base, with 1 base between them. DNA of the CDR3: TGTGCCAGCAGCTTCAGCAATCAGCCCCAGCATTTT. Translated, it gives CASSFSNQPQHF.

The chain recombines TRBV2 with TRBJ1-1; D ambiguous. V lost 9 bases and J 1 base, leaving 9 bases between the germline ends. The CDR3 has 12 residues. Germline V gene lookup returns CDR1 SNHLY and CDR2 FYNNEI. The CDR3 loop is CARKTENTEAFF. CDR3 nucleotides: TGTGCCAGAAAGACGGAGAACACTGAAGCTTTCTTT.

To note about this clone: Other DNA sequences in the same sample also yield this CDR3. The V gene is TRBV7-6, the J gene TRBJ2-2; D remains unclear. This CDR3 comprises 12 residues. Germline V gives CDR1 SGHVS, CDR2 FNYEAQ. Trimming removed 5 bases at V and 2 bases at J, with 3 bases between. The CDR3 here is CASSLNTGELFF. The CDR3 nucleotides read TGTGCCAGCAGCCTAAACACCGGGGAGCTGTTTTTT.

The chain employs TRBV4-1 and TRBJ2-3; no clear D. Trimming pared 1 base from V and 6 bases from J, leaving 14 bases between. CDR1 and CDR2 from the germline V gene are MGHRA and YSYEKL. This CDR3 has 15 residues. CDR3 sequence (DNA): TGCGCCAGCAGCCAAGGGCTGAGCCCACAGGATACGCAGTATTTT. Protein product: CASSQGLSPQDTQYF.

V and J are TRBV11-2 and TRBJ1-6; D is unclear. Between the trimmed V and J ends, which lost 8 bases and 10 bases, there was a span of 12 bases. Germline values: CDR1 SGHAT, CDR2 FQNNGV. This CDR3 region has 12 residues. CDR3 sequence (DNA): TGTGCCAGCGGCGGGTGGGAATCACCCCTCCACTTT. This gives the protein CASGGWESPLHF.

This clone was detected a few times. The rearrangement uses TRBV29-1 and TRBJ1-1; 8 bases line up with TRBD1. This CDR3 has 11 residues. Germline values: CDR1 SQVTM, CDR2 ANQGSEA. Trimming took 4 bases from V and 8 from J; bases not matched to a gene: 3. In nucleotides, the CDR3 is TGCAGCGTTGCTCAGGGGGCGGAAGCTTTCTTT. Amino acids: CSVAQGAEAFF.

The chain has TRBV30 and TRBJ1-3; 8 nucleotides match TRBD1. The CDR3 totals 15 residues. Germline V gives CDR1 GTSNPN, CDR2 SVGIG (reference sequence). V gave up 2 bases and J gave up 4 bases; unmatched junction bases: 7. CDR3 coding DNA: TGTGCCTGGAGTCCAAGGACAGGGCCAGGAAACACCATATATTTT. Its protein is CAWSPRTGPGNTIYF.

J is TRBJ2-7 and V is TRBV7-2; TRBD2 agrees at 10 bases. The V gene end was trimmed by 4 bases and the J gene end by 6 bases; junction bases not matched to a gene: 6. The CDR3 covers 14 residues. Germline CDR1 reads SGHTA; CDR2 reads FQGNSA. The CDR3 sequence: CASSSSLAGVEQYF. The CDR3 nucleotides are TGTGCCAGCAGCTCGTCCCTAGCGGGGGTCGAGCAGTACTTC. The variable domain in full, completed from reference TRBV7-2 and TRBJ2-7, reads GAGVSQSPSNKVTEKGKDVELRCDPISGHTALYWYRQSLGQGLEFLIYFQGNSAPDKSGLPSDRFSAERTGGSVSTLTIQRTQQEDSAVYLCASSSSLAGVEQYFGPGTRLTVT.

The chain couples TRBV29-1 to TRBJ1-1; 10 bases fit TRBD1. The CDR3 is made up of 15 amino acids. The germline V gene encodes CDR1 SQVTM and CDR2 ANQGSEA. V trimming: 3 bases; J trimming: 0 bases; junction bases outside the gene matches: 4. The CDR3 coding sequence is TGCAGCGTTGACCAGGGACAGGGGATGAACACTGAAGCTTTCTTT. It yields the protein CSVDQGQGMNTEAFF.

This clone has just a few counts. This chain connects TRBV30 to TRBJ2-7; 10 bases match TRBD1. V was pared by 7 bases and J by 4 bases, with 7 bases of the junction left unmatched. CDR3 length: 13 amino acids. The germline CDR1 and CDR2 sequences are GTSNPN and SVGIG (reference sequence). The CDR3 sequence: CALHRDRGYEQYF. The CDR3 DNA sequence: TGTGCCTTGCACCGGGACAGGGGTTACGAGCAGTACTTC.

This clone was found a few times. The chain joins TRBV2 to TRBJ2-3; D is possibly TRBD1 or TRBD2 (6 bases each). Trimming shortened V by 5 bases and J by 5 bases, and 17 bases separated the two germline ends. Germline CDR1 reads SNHLY; CDR2 reads FYNNEI. This CDR3 has 15 amino acids. Here the CDR3 reads CASSSPRGPLDTQYF. DNA for the CDR3: TGTGCCAGCAGTTCTCCCCGGGGGCCATTAGATACGCAGTATTTT.

This clone was picked up a small number of times. The chain combines TRBV29-1 with TRBJ1-1; D is ambiguous. The CDR3 loop spans 11 amino acids. Trimming took 6 bases from V and 3 from J, leaving 8 bases between them. CDR1 SQVTM and CDR2 ANQGSEA come from the germline V gene. DNA for the CDR3: TGCAGCGTGGCAGAGTACACTGAAGCTTTCTTT. Translation: CSVAEYTEAFF.

The CDR3 nucleotides read TGCGCCAGCAGCTTGGGCTCGCCAGAAGAGACCCAGTACTTC. Translating gives CASSLGSPEETQYF. The chain carries TRBV5-1 and TRBJ2-5; D is unclear. Germline loops: CDR1 SGHRS, CDR2 YFSETQ. V was cut by 0 bases and J by 3 bases, with 9 bases left in between. This CDR3 contains 14 residues.

The gene calls are TRBV29-1 and TRBJ2-3, with D perhaps TRBD2 (5 bases). CDR1 SQVTM and CDR2 ANQGSEA come from the germline V gene. The CDR3 is 13 residues long. Between the trimmed V and J ends, which lost 4 bases and 3 bases, there was a span of 11 bases. CDR3 loop: CSVGPRETDTQYF. The CDR3, as DNA: TGCAGCGTTGGGCCAAGGGAGACAGATACGCAGTATTTT.

The chain couples TRBV5-1 to TRBJ2-1; 7 positions match TRBD2. Losses at the gene ends were 4 bases for V and 3 bases for J; bases not matched to a gene: 4. Germline CDR1 SGHRS, CDR2 YFSETQ. This CDR3 contains 14 residues. The CDR3 sequence: CASSRTSDYNEQFF. The CDR3 coding sequence is TGCGCCAGCAGCCGAACTAGCGACTACAATGAGCAGTTCTTC.

Only a few counts were recorded for this clone. The rearrangement links TRBV9 to TRBJ1-5; unclear D gene. Trimming removed 0 bases at V and 5 bases at J, with 6 bases between. The CDR3 runs to 13 residues. Per germline, CDR1 SGDLS and CDR2 YYNGEE. The CDR3 is CASSVVGDQPQHF. The CDR3, as DNA: TGTGCCAGCAGCGTAGTTGGTGATCAGCCCCAGCATTTT.

Only one count was recorded for this clone. Within the sample, other DNA sequences also encode this same CDR3. The chain combines TRBV14 with TRBJ2-5; D remains unclear. V was cut by 3 bases and J by 5 bases, with 4 bases left in between. Germline CDR1 SGHDN, CDR2 FVKESK. This CDR3 is built from 11 residues. CDR3 sequence reads: CASSQSETQYF. CDR3 coding DNA: TGTGCCAGCAGCCAGTCTGAGACCCAGTACTTC. Full variable domain (missing parts from reference TRBV14 and TRBJ2-5): EAGVTQFPSHSVIEKGQTVTLRCDPISGHDNLYWYRRVMGKEIKFLLHFVKESKQDESGMPNNRFLAERTGGTYSTLKVQPAELEDSGVYFCASSQSETQYFGPGTRLLVL.

The J gene is TRBJ1-1, the V gene TRBV7-3, with D tentatively TRBD1 (5 bases). Between the trimmed V and J ends, which lost 4 bases and 1 base, there was a span of 7 bases. The germline gives CDR1 SGHTA, CDR2 FQGTGA. This CDR3 comprises 13 residues. The CDR3 region is CASSSQGNTEAFF. DNA for the CDR3: TGTGCCAGCAGCTCCCAGGGGAACACTGAAGCTTTCTTT.

The V gene is TRBV11-2, the J gene TRBJ2-5; D uncertain. The CDR3 spans 13 residues. V lost 5 bases and J 5 bases, leaving 12 bases between the germline ends. The germline CDR1 and CDR2 sequences are SGHAT and FQNNGV. The DNA of the CDR3 is TGTGCCAGCAGCGTGCCCCTGAGGGAGACCCAGTACTTC. Its protein is CASSVPLRETQYF.

The chain has TRBV2 and TRBJ2-1; D is perhaps TRBD2 (5 bases). This CDR3 is 15 amino acids long. Germline V lookup: CDR1 SNHLY, CDR2 FYNNEI. V was shortened by 6 bases and J by 8 bases, with 20 bases between the two germline ends. The CDR3 sequence: CASREEATVGDEQFF. The CDR3, as DNA: TGTGCCAGCAGGGAGGAGGCCACGGTGGGTGATGAGCAGTTCTTC.